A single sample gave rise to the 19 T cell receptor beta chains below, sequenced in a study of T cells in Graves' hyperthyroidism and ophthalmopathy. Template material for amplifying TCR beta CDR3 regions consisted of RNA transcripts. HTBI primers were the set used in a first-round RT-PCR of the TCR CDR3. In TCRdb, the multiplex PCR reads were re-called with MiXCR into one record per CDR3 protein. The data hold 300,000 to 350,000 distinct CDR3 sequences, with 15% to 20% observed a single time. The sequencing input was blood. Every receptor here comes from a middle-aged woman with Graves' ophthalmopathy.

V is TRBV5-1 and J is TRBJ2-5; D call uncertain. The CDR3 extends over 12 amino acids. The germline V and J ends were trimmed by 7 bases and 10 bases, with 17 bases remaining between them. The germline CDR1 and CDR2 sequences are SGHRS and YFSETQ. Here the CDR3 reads CASLVGASFQYF. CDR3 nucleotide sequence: TGCGCCAGCCTTGTTGGAGCGTCATTCCAGTACTTC.

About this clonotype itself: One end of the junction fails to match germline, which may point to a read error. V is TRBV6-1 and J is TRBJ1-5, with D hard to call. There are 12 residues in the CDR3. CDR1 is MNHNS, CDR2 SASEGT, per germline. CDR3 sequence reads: CASGDLPPPQRF. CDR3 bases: TGTGCCAGCGGTGACTTACCGCCGCCCCAGCGTTTT.

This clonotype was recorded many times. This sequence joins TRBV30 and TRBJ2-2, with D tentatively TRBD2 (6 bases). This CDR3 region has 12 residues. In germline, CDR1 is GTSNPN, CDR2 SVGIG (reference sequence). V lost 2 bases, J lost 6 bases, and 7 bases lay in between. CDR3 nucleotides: TGTGCCTGGAGTTCGGGGGCCGGGGAGCTGTTTTTT. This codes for CAWSSGAGELFF.

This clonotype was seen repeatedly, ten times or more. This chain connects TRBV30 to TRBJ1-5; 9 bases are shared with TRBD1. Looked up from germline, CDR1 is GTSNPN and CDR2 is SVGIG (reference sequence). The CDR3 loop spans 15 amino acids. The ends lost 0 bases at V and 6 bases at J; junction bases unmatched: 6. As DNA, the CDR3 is TGTGCCTGGAGTGTAGGGGGACAGGGACTTCAGCCCCAGCATTTT. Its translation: CAWSVGGQGLQPQHF.

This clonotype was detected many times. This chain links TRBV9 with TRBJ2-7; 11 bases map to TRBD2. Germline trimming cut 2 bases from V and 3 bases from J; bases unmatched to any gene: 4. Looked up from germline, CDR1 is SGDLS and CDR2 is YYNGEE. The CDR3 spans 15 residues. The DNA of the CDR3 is TGTGCCAGCAGCGTGGGGACTAGCGGTAACTACGAGCAGTACTTC. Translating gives CASSVGTSGNYEQYF.

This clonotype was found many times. CDR3 region: CASSSRQGRGTEAFF. CDR3 nucleotides: TGTGCCAGCAGCAGCCGACAGGGGCGAGGCACTGAAGCTTTCTTT. The V call is TRBV28, the J call TRBJ1-1, with TRBD1 identical over 8 bases. V shed 6 bases, J shed 4 bases, and the junction held 10 bases outside the gene matches. CDR3 length equals 15 residues. Germline-derived CDR1 and CDR2 are MDHEN and SYDVKM. Filled out from reference TRBV28 and TRBJ1-1, the complete variable domain reads DVKVTQSSRYLVKRTGEKVFLECVQDMDHENMFWYRQDPGLGLRLIYFSYDVKMKEKGDIPEGYSVSREKKERFSLILESASTNQTSMYLCASSSRQGRGTEAFFGQGTRLTVV.

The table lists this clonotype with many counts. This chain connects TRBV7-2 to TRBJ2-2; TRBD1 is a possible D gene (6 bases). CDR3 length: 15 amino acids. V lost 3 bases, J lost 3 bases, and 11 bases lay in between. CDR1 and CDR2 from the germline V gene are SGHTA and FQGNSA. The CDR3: CASSFRDTYTGELFF. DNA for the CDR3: TGTGCCAGCAGCTTCCGGGACACCTACACCGGGGAGCTGTTTTTT.

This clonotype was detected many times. CDR3 protein: CAWTGPSYGYTF. Here the CDR3 DNA reads TGTGCCTGGACAGGCCCTAGCTATGGCTACACCTTC. This rearrangement joins TRBV30 to TRBJ1-2, with D uncertain. This CDR3 has 12 residues. V was cut by 4 bases and J by 4 bases, with 10 bases left in between. Germline CDR1 is GTSNPN and CDR2 is SVGIG (reference sequence).

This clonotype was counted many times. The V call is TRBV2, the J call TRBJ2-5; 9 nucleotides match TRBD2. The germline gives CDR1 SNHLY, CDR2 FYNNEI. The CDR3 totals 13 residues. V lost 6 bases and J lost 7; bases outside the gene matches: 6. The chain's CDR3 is CASSISREGTQYF. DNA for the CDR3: TGTGCCAGCAGCATCTCGCGGGAGGGGACCCAGTACTTC.

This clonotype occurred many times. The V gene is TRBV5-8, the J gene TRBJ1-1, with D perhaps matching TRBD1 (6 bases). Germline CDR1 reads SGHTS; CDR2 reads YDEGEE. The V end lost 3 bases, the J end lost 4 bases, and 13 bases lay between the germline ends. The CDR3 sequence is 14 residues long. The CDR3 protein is CASSWGLSVTEAFF. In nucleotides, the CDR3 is TGTGCCAGCAGCTGGGGGCTTAGTGTCACTGAAGCTTTCTTT.

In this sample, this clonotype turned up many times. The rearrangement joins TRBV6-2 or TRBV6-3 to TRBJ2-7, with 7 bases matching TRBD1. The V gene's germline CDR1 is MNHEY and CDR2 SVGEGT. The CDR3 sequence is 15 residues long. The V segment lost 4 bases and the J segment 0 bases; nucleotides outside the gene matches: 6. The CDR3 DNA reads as TGTGCCAGCAGTTCCATGGGACAGTACTCCTACGAGCAGTACTTC. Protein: CASSSMGQYSYEQYF.

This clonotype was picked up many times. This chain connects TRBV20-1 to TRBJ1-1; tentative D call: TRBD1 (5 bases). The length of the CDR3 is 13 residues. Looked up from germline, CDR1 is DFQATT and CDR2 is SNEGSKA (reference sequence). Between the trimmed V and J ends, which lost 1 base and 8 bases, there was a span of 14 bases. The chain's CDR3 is CSARASGGVEAFF. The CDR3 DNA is TGCAGTGCTAGAGCCTCGGGAGGGGTCGAAGCTTTCTTT.

The CDR3 is CASSQDLGDSNQPQHF. The CDR3, as DNA: TGTGCCAGCAGCCAAGATCTCGGGGATAGCAATCAGCCCCAGCATTTT. The chain uses TRBV3-1 and TRBJ1-5, with D hard to call. The ends were cut back, 0 bases at V and 0 bases at J, with 9 bases in the middle. The V gene's germline CDR1 is LGHDT and CDR2 YNNKEL (reference sequence). This CDR3 has 16 amino acids.

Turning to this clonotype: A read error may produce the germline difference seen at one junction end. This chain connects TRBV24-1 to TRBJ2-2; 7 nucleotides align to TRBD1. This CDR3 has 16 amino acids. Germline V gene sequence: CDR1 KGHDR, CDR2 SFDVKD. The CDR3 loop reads CASSFPTPTGAGELFF. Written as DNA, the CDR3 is TGTGCCAGCAGTTTCCCCACGCCTACAGGGGCCGGGGAGCTGTTTTTT.

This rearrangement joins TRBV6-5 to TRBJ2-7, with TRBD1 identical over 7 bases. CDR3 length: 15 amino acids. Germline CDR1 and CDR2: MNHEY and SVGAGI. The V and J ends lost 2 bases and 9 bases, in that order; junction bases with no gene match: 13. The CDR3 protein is CASSYPDRQGSVQYF. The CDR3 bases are TGTGCCAGCAGTTACCCCGACCGACAGGGTTCGGTGCAGTACTTC.

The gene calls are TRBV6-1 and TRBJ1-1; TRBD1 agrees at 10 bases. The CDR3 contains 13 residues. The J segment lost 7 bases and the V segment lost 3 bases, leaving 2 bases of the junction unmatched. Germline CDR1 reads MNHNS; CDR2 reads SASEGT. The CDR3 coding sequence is TGTGCCAGCAGTGACTGGGACAGGGGTGAAGCTTTCTTT. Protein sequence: CASSDWDRGEAFF.

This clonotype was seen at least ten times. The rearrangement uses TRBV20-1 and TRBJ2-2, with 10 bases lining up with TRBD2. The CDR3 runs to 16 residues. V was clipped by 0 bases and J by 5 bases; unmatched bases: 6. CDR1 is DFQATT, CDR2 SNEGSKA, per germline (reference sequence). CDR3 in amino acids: CSARDPLAGDTGELFF. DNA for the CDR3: TGCAGTGCTAGAGATCCCCTAGCGGGAGATACCGGGGAGCTGTTTTTT.

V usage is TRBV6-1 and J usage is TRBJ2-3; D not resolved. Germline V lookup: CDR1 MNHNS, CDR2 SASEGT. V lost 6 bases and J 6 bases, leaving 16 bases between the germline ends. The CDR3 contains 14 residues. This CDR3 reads CASSRRSTTDTQYF. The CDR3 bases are TGTGCCAGCAGCAGAAGGTCCACCACGGATACGCAGTATTTT.

CDR3 sequence: CASSFGGSDYEQYF. CDR3 coding DNA: TGTGCCAGCAGTTTCGGCGGATCCGATTACGAGCAGTACTTC. V gene TRBV28 combines with J gene TRBJ2-7; D not certain. This CDR3 is built from 14 residues. Germline V gene sequence: CDR1 MDHEN, CDR2 SYDVKM. V was trimmed by 3 bases and J by 4 bases, leaving 13 bases between them.